Here is one TCR beta chain with its context. Its antigen is as yet unknown. These data are taken from a study of beta chain features in type 1 diabetes. Expressed TCRB transcripts were sequenced after all isolated RNA was converted to cDNA. Using immunoSEQ multiplex PCR, the repertoire was profiled, and TCRdb retains in-frame clones only, with some absent. The table records approximately 150,000 clones, roughly 60% of them present only once. Study-wide points: TCRB CDR3s were moderately but significantly shorter in Type 1 diabetes patients in all four CD4+ subsets.

Sequenced input: naive CD4+ T cells from blood. This sequence was found in a man under 40 with type 1 diabetes.

CDR3 in DNA: TGTGCCAGCAGCTCCACGGGTGATCAGCCCCAGCATTTT. Encoded protein: CASSSTGDQPQHF. This sequence joins TRBV7-2 and TRBJ1-5, with D hard to call. CDR1 and CDR2 (germline): SGHTA, FQGNSA. Trimming cost V 4 bases and J 5 bases, with 9 bases left between them. The CDR3 consists of 13 residues.